This is a list of T cell receptor beta chains from one sample in a study of shared clonotypes between healthy human individuals. Profiled with immunoSEQ multiplex PCR; TCRdb holds only in-frame clones, not every one. Of a few hundred thousand clones in the sample, about 97% are singletons; the top ten hold less than 0.065%. Material for sequencing was naive CD4+ T cells sorted from blood. These receptors all come from a woman in her 30s in good health. The CDR3 runs from the conserved cysteine through the conserved F or W. A D gene is named only where the DNA matches it firmly. Clone size is given for some rows only: seen once, a few or many times, or a class if the clone is expanded.

d_gene: NA; v_gene: TRBV6-1; j_gene: TRBJ2-7; abundance: NA; CDR3nt: TGTGCCAGCAGTCTCGACTTAAAATACGAGCAGTACTTC; CDR3aa: CASSLDLKYEQYF
d_gene: TRBD2; v_gene: TRBV10-3; j_gene: TRBJ2-7; abundance: NA; CDR3nt: TGTGCCGTAGCTGGGGGACTAGCGAGTCGCGAGCAGTACTTC; CDR3aa: CAVAGGLASREQYF
d_gene: NA; v_gene: TRBV5-6; j_gene: TRBJ2-7; abundance: NA; CDR3nt: TGTGCCAGCAGCCTACAAGGGGGGACCGAGCAGTACTTC; CDR3aa: CASSLQGGTEQYF
d_gene: TRBD2; v_gene: TRBV19; j_gene: TRBJ2-1; abundance: NA; CDR3nt: TGTGCCAGTAGTATAAGTACTAGCGGGAGTATGTATGAGCAGTTCTTC; CDR3aa: CASSISTSGSMYEQFF
d_gene: NA; v_gene: TRBV10-3; j_gene: TRBJ1-2; abundance: once; CDR3nt: TGTGCCATCAGTGGGGACACCAACTATGGCTACACCTTC; CDR3aa: CAISGDTNYGYTF
d_gene: TRBD1; v_gene: TRBV28; j_gene: TRBJ2-3; abundance: NA; CDR3nt: TGTGCCAGCAGCCTCGGGGTGACAGGGGGCACAGATACGCAGTATTTT; CDR3aa: CASSLGVTGGTDTQYF
d_gene: TRBD2; v_gene: TRBV6-1; j_gene: TRBJ2-7; abundance: NA; CDR3nt: TGTGCCTCAGGACTAGCGGGACTCAACGAGCAGTACTTC; CDR3aa: CASGLAGLNEQYF
d_gene: NA; v_gene: TRBV7-8; j_gene: TRBJ1-1; abundance: NA; CDR3nt: TGTGCCAGCAGCTCATCTGGGGGCACTGAAGCTTTCTTT; CDR3aa: CASSSSGGTEAFF
d_gene: NA; v_gene: TRBV12-2; j_gene: TRBJ2-2; abundance: NA; CDR3nt: TGTGCAAGTCGCCAGGACAGGAGAAACACCGGGGAGCTGTTTTTT; CDR3aa: CASRQDRRNTGELFF
d_gene: TRBD2; v_gene: TRBV5-1; j_gene: TRBJ2-5; abundance: NA; CDR3nt: TGCGCCAGCAGCTTCCAGCGGGAGCTGGAGACCCAGTACTTC; CDR3aa: CASSFQRELETQYF
d_gene: TRBD2; v_gene: TRBV2; j_gene: TRBJ2-5; abundance: NA; CDR3nt: TGTGCCAGCAGTAACGAGGCTAGCGGGGTGATGACCCAGTACTTC; CDR3aa: CASSNEASGVMTQYF
d_gene: NA; v_gene: TRBV7-2; j_gene: TRBJ2-3; abundance: NA; CDR3nt: TGTGCCAGCAGCTTAGTAAGTAGGAGAGTGGCAGATACGCAGTATTTT; CDR3aa: CASSLVSRRVADTQYF
d_gene: TRBD2; v_gene: TRBV28; j_gene: TRBJ2-2; abundance: NA; CDR3nt: TGTGCCAGCAGTCATAGCGGGAGGGCCGTCGGGGAGCTGTTTTTT; CDR3aa: CASSHSGRAVGELFF
d_gene: TRBD1; v_gene: TRBV5-1; j_gene: TRBJ2-7; abundance: NA; CDR3nt: TGCGCCAGCAGCGGGGAGGGACAGGGAATATACGAGCAGTACTTC; CDR3aa: CASSGEGQGIYEQYF
d_gene: NA; v_gene: TRBV28; j_gene: TRBJ2-3; abundance: NA; CDR3nt: TGTGCCAGCAGTCCTAACACAGATACGCAGTATTTT; CDR3aa: CASSPNTDTQYF
d_gene: TRBD1; v_gene: TRBV19; j_gene: TRBJ2-7; abundance: NA; CDR3nt: TGTGCCAGTAGCGAGGGACAGCGTCGCGAGCAGTACTTC; CDR3aa: CASSEGQRREQYF
d_gene: TRBD1; v_gene: TRBV11-2; j_gene: TRBJ1-6; abundance: NA; CDR3nt: TGTGCCAGCAGCTCGACAGGGGGCTCCTATAATTCACCCCTCCACTTT; CDR3aa: CASSSTGGSYNSPLHF
d_gene: NA; v_gene: TRBV7-9; j_gene: TRBJ1-1; abundance: NA; CDR3nt: TGTGCCAGCAGCTTAAGTGGGATGAACACTGAAGCTTTCTTT; CDR3aa: CASSLSGMNTEAFF
d_gene: NA; v_gene: TRBV20-1; j_gene: TRBJ1-1; abundance: NA; CDR3nt: TGCAGTGCTACCCCCCGGGCTGAAGCTTTCTTT; CDR3aa: CSATPRAEAFF
d_gene: NA; v_gene: TRBV7-9; j_gene: TRBJ1-3; abundance: NA; CDR3nt: TGTGCCAGCAGCCTAGACTCGAACACCATATATTTT; CDR3aa: CASSLDSNTIYF
d_gene: NA; v_gene: TRBV27; j_gene: TRBJ2-7; abundance: NA; CDR3nt: TGTGCCAGCAGTTTAAGTTGGGGCTCCTACGAGCAGTACTTC; CDR3aa: CASSLSWGSYEQYF
d_gene: TRBD1; v_gene: TRBV28; j_gene: TRBJ1-6; abundance: NA; CDR3nt: TGTGCCAGCACCGTTAAACCGGGACAGGGAGGATCGAGGAATTCACCCCTCCACTTT; CDR3aa: CASTVKPGQGGSRNSPLHF
d_gene: TRBD1; v_gene: TRBV5-6; j_gene: TRBJ1-5; abundance: NA; CDR3nt: TGTGCCAGCAGCTCCGACAGGGGTCCGGGTCGGGGAAGGGATCAGCCCCAGCATTTT; CDR3aa: CASSSDRGPGRGRDQPQHF
d_gene: TRBD1; v_gene: TRBV5-1; j_gene: TRBJ1-5; abundance: NA; CDR3nt: TGCGCCAGCAGCGAGACAGGGGACCAGCCCCAGCATTTT; CDR3aa: CASSETGDQPQHF
d_gene: TRBD1; v_gene: TRBV28; j_gene: TRBJ1-5; abundance: NA; CDR3nt: TGTGCCAGCACCTCAGGACAGGGAGATCAGCCCCAGCATTTT; CDR3aa: CASTSGQGDQPQHF
d_gene: TRBD1; v_gene: TRBV19; j_gene: TRBJ2-1; abundance: NA; CDR3nt: TGTGCCAGTAGTACGGGACAGGGGTACTACAATGAGCAGTTCTTC; CDR3aa: CASSTGQGYYNEQFF
d_gene: NA; v_gene: TRBV19; j_gene: TRBJ1-4; abundance: NA; CDR3nt: TGTGCCAGCGCTGGAGGGGCGAATGAAAAACTGTTTTTT; CDR3aa: CASAGGANEKLFF
d_gene: NA; v_gene: TRBV4-1; j_gene: TRBJ2-3; abundance: NA; CDR3nt: TGCGCCAGCAGCCCGCCCAGGGTTAGGACAGATACGCAGTATTTT; CDR3aa: CASSPPRVRTDTQYF
d_gene: NA; v_gene: TRBV25-1; j_gene: TRBJ2-3; abundance: once; CDR3nt: TGTGCCAGCAGTGAATTAATGGATACGCAGTATTTT; CDR3aa: CASSELMDTQYF
d_gene: NA; v_gene: TRBV7-9; j_gene: TRBJ1-2; abundance: once; CDR3nt: TGTGCCAGCAGCCGGGGTGGTGGCTACACCTTC; CDR3aa: CASSRGGGYTF
d_gene: TRBD2; v_gene: TRBV5-1; j_gene: TRBJ2-1; abundance: NA; CDR3nt: TGCGCCAGCAGCTTGTCCCCTAGCGGGAGGTATGAGCAGTTCTTC; CDR3aa: CASSLSPSGRYEQFF
d_gene: NA; v_gene: TRBV4-2; j_gene: TRBJ1-4; abundance: NA; CDR3nt: TGTGCCAGCAGCCAAGGGCGAGCTGCAACTAATGAAAAACTGTTTTTT; CDR3aa: CASSQGRAATNEKLFF
d_gene: NA; v_gene: TRBV6-1; j_gene: TRBJ1-3; abundance: NA; CDR3nt: TGTGCCAGCAGTGAAGCGCTTCGGGGAAACACCATATATTTT; CDR3aa: CASSEALRGNTIYF
d_gene: NA; v_gene: TRBV5-1; j_gene: TRBJ1-1; abundance: NA; CDR3nt: TGCGCCAGCAGCTTGGACAGTATGAACACTGAAGCTTTCTTT; CDR3aa: CASSLDSMNTEAFF
d_gene: NA; v_gene: TRBV29-1; j_gene: TRBJ2-5; abundance: NA; CDR3nt: TGCAGCGTTGAAAGGGGGGCGATAGGGGAGACCCAGTACTTC; CDR3aa: CSVERGAIGETQYF
d_gene: TRBD1; v_gene: TRBV14; j_gene: TRBJ1-4; abundance: NA; CDR3nt: TGTGCCAGCAGCCATCCGGGACAGGGTTCCCCCAAACTGTTTTTT; CDR3aa: CASSHPGQGSPKLFF
d_gene: NA; v_gene: TRBV7-9; j_gene: TRBJ2-3; abundance: NA; CDR3nt: TGTGCCAGCAGCTCCACAAAGCACAGTTCTAGCACAGATACGCAGTATTTT; CDR3aa: CASSSTKHSSSTDTQYF
d_gene: TRBD1; v_gene: TRBV5-6; j_gene: TRBJ2-2; abundance: NA; CDR3nt: TGTGCCAGCAGCGCACGGACAGGGGTGCAGTACACCGGGGAGCTGTTTTTT; CDR3aa: CASSARTGVQYTGELFF
d_gene: NA; v_gene: TRBV28; j_gene: TRBJ2-1; abundance: NA; CDR3nt: TGTGCCAGCAGTTTGTCGATTCAAAATCCCGGGAATGAGCAGTTCTTC; CDR3aa: CASSLSIQNPGNEQFF
d_gene: TRBD2; v_gene: TRBV29-1; j_gene: TRBJ2-1; abundance: NA; CDR3nt: TGCAGCGTTGGGACTAGCGGGCTTGAGCAGTTCTTC; CDR3aa: CSVGTSGLEQFF
d_gene: NA; v_gene: TRBV5-1; j_gene: TRBJ2-7; abundance: NA; CDR3nt: TGCGCCAGCAGCTTGGCTTCGGGAGTCTCCTACGAGCAGTACTTC; CDR3aa: CASSLASGVSYEQYF
d_gene: TRBD1; v_gene: TRBV5-1; j_gene: TRBJ2-5; abundance: NA; CDR3nt: TGCGCCAGCAGACAGGGGGCGGGGACCCAGTACTTC; CDR3aa: CASRQGAGTQYF
d_gene: TRBD2; v_gene: TRBV7-9; j_gene: TRBJ2-7; abundance: NA; CDR3nt: TGTGCCAGCAGCGAGAAGCGGGAGCGCTACGAGCAGTACTTC; CDR3aa: CASSEKRERYEQYF
d_gene: NA; v_gene: TRBV4-2; j_gene: TRBJ1-1; abundance: few; CDR3nt: TGTGCCAGCAGCCAAGTTGAAAGGGCTGAAGCTTTCTTT; CDR3aa: CASSQVERAEAFF
d_gene: NA; v_gene: TRBV7-8; j_gene: TRBJ1-5; abundance: NA; CDR3nt: TGTGCCAGCAGCTCATCCGGGACAAGCTATAGCAATCAGCCCCAGCATTTT; CDR3aa: CASSSSGTSYSNQPQHF
d_gene: NA; v_gene: TRBV19; j_gene: TRBJ2-4; abundance: NA; CDR3nt: TGTGCCAGTAGTATTAGATCGGGGGAGGCCAAAAACATTCAGTACTTC; CDR3aa: CASSIRSGEAKNIQYF
d_gene: NA; v_gene: TRBV6-6; j_gene: TRBJ2-1; abundance: once; CDR3nt: TGTGCCAGCAGCGACAGCGGGTACAATGAGCAGTTCTTC; CDR3aa: CASSDSGYNEQFF
d_gene: TRBD1; v_gene: TRBV19; j_gene: TRBJ1-4; abundance: NA; CDR3nt: TGTGCCAGTAGTAATACCGGGACAGGGGGTCAGGGACTGTTTTTT; CDR3aa: CASSNTGTGGQGLFF
d_gene: TRBD1; v_gene: TRBV5-4; j_gene: TRBJ2-2; abundance: NA; CDR3nt: TGTGCCAGCAGCTCCGGGACAGCGAACACCGGGGAGCTGTTTTTT; CDR3aa: CASSSGTANTGELFF
d_gene: NA; v_gene: TRBV5-1; j_gene: TRBJ2-7; abundance: NA; CDR3nt: TGCGCCAGCAGCTTAACGGTCCCCTACGAGCAGTACTTC; CDR3aa: CASSLTVPYEQYF
d_gene: NA; v_gene: TRBV28; j_gene: TRBJ2-5; abundance: NA; CDR3nt: TGTGCCACCCGTGGGGGGGAGACCCAGTACTTC; CDR3aa: CATRGGETQYF
d_gene: NA; v_gene: TRBV18; j_gene: TRBJ1-1; abundance: NA; CDR3nt: TGTGCCAGCTCACCACCCAACACTGAAGCTTTCTTT; CDR3aa: CASSPPNTEAFF
d_gene: TRBD2; v_gene: TRBV27; j_gene: TRBJ2-1; abundance: NA; CDR3nt: TGTGCCAGCAGATCCTTTGGGACGTTTCGGGGGGATGAGCAGTTCTTC; CDR3aa: CASRSFGTFRGDEQFF